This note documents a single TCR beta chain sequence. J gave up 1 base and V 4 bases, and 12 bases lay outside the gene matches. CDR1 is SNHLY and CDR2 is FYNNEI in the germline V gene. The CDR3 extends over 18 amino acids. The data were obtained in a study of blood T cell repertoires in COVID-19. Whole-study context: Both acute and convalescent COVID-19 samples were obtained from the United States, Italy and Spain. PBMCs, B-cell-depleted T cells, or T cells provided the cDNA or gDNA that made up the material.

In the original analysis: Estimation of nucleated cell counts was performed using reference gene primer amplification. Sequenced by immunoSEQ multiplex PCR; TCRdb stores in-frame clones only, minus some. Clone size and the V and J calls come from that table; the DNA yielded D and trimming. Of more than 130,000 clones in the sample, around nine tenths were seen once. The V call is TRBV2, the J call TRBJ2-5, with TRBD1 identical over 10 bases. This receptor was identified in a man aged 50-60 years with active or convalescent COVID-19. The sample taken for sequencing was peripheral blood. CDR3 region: CASSVKGQGHGGQETQYF. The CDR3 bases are TGTGCCAGCAGTGTGAAGGGACAGGGGCATGGCGGCCAAGAGACCCAGTACTTC.